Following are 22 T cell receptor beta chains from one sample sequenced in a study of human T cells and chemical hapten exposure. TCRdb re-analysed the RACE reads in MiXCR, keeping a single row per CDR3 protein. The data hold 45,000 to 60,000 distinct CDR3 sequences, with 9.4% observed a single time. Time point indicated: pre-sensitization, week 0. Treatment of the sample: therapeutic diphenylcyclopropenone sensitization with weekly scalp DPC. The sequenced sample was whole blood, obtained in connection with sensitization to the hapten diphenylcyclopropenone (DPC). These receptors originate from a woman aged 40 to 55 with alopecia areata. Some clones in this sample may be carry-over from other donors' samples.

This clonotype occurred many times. DNA for the CDR3: TGTGCCAGCAGTGCTAGGGCTTACACTGAAGCTTTCTTT. Protein product: CASSARAYTEAFF. The chain is built from TRBV2 and TRBJ1-1, with unresolved D. Germline CDR1 reads SNHLY; CDR2 reads FYNNEI. Trimming removed 4 bases from V and 3 bases from J, with 9 bases in between. The CDR3 runs 13 residues.

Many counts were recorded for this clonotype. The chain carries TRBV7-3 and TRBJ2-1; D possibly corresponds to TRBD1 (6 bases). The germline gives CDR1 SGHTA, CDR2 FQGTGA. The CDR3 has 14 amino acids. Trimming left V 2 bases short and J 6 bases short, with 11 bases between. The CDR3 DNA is TGTGCCAGCAGCTTAGGGGGCGGCCCCAATGAGCAGTTCTTC. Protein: CASSLGGGPNEQFF.

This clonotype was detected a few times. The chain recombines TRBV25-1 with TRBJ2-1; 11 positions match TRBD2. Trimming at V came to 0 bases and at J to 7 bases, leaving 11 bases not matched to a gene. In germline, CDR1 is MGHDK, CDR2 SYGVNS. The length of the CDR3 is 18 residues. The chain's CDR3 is CASSEYPRGSGGANEQFF. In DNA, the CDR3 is TGTGCCAGCAGTGAATATCCCCGAGGTAGCGGGGGGGCGAATGAGCAGTTCTTC.

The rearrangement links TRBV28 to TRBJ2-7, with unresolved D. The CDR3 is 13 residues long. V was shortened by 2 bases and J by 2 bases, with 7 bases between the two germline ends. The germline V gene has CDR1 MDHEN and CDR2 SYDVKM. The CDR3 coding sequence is TGTGCCAGCAGTTTAGACGGAACCTACGAGCAGTACTTC. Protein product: CASSLDGTYEQYF.

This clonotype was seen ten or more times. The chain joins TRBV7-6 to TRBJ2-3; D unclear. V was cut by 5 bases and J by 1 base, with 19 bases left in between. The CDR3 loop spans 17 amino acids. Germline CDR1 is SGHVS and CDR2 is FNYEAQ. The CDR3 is CASSPRTPVPGTDTQYF. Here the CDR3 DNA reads TGTGCCAGCAGCCCCAGAACCCCCGTCCCGGGCACAGATACGCAGTATTTT. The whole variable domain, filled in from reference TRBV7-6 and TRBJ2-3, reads GAGVSQSPRYKVTKRGQDVALRCDPISGHVSLYWYRQALGQGPEFLTYFNYEAQQDKSGLPNDRFSAERPEGSISTLTIQRTEQRDSAMYRCASSPRTPVPGTDTQYFGPGTRLTVL.

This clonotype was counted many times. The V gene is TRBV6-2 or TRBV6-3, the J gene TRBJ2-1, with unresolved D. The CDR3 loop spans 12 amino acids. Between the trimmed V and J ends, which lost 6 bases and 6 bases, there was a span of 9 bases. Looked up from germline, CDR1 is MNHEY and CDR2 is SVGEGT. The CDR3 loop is CASSNPVNEQFF. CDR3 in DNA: TGTGCCAGCAGCAACCCGGTCAATGAGCAGTTCTTC.

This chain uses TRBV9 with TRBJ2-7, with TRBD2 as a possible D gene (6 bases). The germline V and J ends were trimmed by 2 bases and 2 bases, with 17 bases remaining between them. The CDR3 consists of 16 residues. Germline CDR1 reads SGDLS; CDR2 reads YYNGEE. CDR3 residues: CASSVAGSNSAYEQYF. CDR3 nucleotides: TGTGCCAGCAGCGTTGCGGGATCCAACTCGGCCTACGAGCAGTACTTC. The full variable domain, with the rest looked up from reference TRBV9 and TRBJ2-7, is DSGVTQTPKHLITATGQRVTLRCSPRSGDLSVYWYQQSLDQGLQFLIQYYNGEERAKGNILERFSAQQFPDLHSELNLSSLELGDSALYFCASSVAGSNSAYEQYFGPGTRLTVT.

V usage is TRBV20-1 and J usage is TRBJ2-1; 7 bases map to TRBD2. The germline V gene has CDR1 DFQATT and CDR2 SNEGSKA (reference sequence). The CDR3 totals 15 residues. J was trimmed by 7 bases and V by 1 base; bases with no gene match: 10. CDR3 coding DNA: TGCAGTGCTAGAGGGCGCGGGGGTGCGAAGAATGAGCAGTTCTTC. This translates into CSARGRGGAKNEQFF.

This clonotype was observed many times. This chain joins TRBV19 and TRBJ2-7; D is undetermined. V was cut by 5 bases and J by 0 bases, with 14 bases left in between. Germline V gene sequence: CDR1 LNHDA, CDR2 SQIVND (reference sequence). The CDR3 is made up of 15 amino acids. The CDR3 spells CASSLDLKISYEQYF. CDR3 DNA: TGTGCCAGTAGTCTGGACCTTAAGATCTCCTACGAGCAGTACTTC.

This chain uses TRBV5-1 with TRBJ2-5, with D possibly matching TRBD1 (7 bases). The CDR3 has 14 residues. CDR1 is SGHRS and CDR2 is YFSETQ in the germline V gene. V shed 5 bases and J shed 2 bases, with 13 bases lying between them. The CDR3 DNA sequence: TGCGCCAGCAGTCGGGGGACAGCTCAAGAGACCCAGTACTTC. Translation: CASSRGTAQETQYF.

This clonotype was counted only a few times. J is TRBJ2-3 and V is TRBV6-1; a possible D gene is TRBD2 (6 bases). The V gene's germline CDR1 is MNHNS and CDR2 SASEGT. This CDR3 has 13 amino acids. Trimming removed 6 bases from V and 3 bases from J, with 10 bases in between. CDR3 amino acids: CASRVGGTDTQYF. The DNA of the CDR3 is TGTGCCAGCAGGGTGGGGGGAACAGATACGCAGTATTTT.

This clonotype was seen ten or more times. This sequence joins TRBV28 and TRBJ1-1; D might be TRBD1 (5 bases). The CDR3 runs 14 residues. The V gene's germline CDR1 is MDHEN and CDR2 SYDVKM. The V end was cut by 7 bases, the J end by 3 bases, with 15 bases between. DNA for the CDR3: TGTGCCAGCACCGGCGGGGGATCGTACACTGAAGCTTTCTTT. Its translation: CASTGGGSYTEAFF.

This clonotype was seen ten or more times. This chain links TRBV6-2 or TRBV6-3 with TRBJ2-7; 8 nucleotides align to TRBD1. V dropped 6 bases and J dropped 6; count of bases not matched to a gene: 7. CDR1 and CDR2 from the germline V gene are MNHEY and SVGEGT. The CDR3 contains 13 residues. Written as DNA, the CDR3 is TGTGCCAGCAGCCGGACGACAGGGGCCGAGCAGTACTTC. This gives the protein CASSRTTGAEQYF.

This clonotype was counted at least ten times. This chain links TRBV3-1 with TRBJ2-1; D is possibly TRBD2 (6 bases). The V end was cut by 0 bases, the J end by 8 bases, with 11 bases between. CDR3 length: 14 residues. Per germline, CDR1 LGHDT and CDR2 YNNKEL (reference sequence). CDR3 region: CASSQETWGDEQFF. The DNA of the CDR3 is TGTGCCAGCAGCCAAGAGACGTGGGGGGATGAGCAGTTCTTC.

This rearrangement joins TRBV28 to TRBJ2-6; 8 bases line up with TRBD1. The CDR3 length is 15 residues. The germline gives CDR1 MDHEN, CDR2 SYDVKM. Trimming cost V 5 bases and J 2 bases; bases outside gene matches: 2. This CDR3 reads CASSATGAGANVLTF. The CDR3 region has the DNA TGTGCCAGCAGTGCGACAGGGGCTGGGGCCAACGTCCTGACTTTC.

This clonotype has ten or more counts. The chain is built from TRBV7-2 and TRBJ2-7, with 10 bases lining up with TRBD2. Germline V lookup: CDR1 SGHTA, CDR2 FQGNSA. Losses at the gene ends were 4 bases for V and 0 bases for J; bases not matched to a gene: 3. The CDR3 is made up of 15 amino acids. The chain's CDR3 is CASSSGLAYSYEQYF. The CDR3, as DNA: TGTGCCAGCAGCTCGGGACTAGCGTACTCCTACGAGCAGTACTTC.

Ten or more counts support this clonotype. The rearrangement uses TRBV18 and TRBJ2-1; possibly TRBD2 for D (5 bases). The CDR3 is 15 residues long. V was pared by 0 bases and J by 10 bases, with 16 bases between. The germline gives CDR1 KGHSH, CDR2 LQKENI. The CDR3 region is CASSPPGMSPGEQFF. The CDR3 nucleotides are TGTGCCAGCTCACCACCGGGAATGAGCCCGGGGGAGCAGTTCTTC.

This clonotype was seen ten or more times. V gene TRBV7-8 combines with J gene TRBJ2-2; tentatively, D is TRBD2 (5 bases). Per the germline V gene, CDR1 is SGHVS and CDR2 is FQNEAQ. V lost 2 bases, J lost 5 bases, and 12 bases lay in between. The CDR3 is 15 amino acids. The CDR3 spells CASSLQRPGTGELFF. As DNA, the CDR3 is TGTGCCAGCAGCTTACAGAGGCCGGGGACCGGGGAGCTGTTTTTT. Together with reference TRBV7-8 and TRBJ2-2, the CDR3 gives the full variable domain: GAGVSQSPRYKVAKRGQDVALRCDPISGHVSLFWYQQALGQGPEFLTYFQNEAQLDKSGLPSDRFFAERPEGSVSTLKIQRTQQEDSAVYLCASSLQRPGTGELFFGEGSRLTVL.

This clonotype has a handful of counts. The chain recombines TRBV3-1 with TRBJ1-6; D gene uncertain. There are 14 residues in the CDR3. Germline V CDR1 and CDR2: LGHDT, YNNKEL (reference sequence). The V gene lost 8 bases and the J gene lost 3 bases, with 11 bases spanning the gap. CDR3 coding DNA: TGTGCCAGCTCAAGAGGCTACTATAATTCACCCCTCCACTTT. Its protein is CASSRGYYNSPLHF.

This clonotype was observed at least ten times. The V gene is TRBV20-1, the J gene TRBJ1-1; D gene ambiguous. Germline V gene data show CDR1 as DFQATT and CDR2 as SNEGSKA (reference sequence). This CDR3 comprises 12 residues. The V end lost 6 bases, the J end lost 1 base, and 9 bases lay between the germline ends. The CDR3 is CSAQAQNTEAFF. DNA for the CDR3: TGCAGTGCCCAGGCCCAGAACACTGAAGCTTTCTTT.

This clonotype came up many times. For the CDR3, the DNA is TGTGCCAGCAGGGAGGGACAGGCGGAGGCCGGGGAGCTGTTTTTT. Encoded protein: CASREGQAEAGELFF. This rearrangement joins TRBV6-6 to TRBJ2-2; 8 nucleotides align to TRBD1. The V segment lost 6 bases and the J segment 6 bases; nucleotides outside the gene matches: 9. This CDR3 has 15 amino acids. CDR1 and CDR2 from the germline V gene are MNHNY and SVGAGI (reference sequence).

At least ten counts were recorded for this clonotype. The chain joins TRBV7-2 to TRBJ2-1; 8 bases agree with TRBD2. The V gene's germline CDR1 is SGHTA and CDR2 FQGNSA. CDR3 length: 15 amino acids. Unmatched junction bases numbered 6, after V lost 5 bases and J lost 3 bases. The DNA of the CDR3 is TGTGCCAGCAGCCGAAGCGGGGGTCGCTACAATGAGCAGTTCTTC. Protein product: CASSRSGGRYNEQFF.